These 2 T cell receptor beta chains came from one sample sequenced in a study of shared clonotypes between healthy human individuals. Profiled with immunoSEQ multiplex PCR; TCRdb holds only in-frame clones, not every one. The sample has more than 2 million clones, approximately 94% seen once. Sequencing was carried out using naive CD4+ T cells sorted from blood. Subset meaning: CD45RA+ positively selected. The source is a man aged 18 to 30 in good health.

V and J are TRBV2 and TRBJ2-1; possible D gene TRBD1, 6 bases. Germline CDR1 and CDR2: SNHLY and FYNNEI. With 0 bases removed from V and 7 bases from J, the gap between germline ends came to 19 bases. The CDR3 is 17 residues long. CDR3 loop: CASSEATGYKLPNEQFF. For the CDR3, the DNA is TGTGCCAGCAGTGAAGCGACAGGCTATAAACTACCTAATGAGCAGTTCTTC.

This clone was observed a single time. J is TRBJ2-1 and V is TRBV18; D may be TRBD2 (5 bases). Trimming took off 6 bases at V and 6 bases at J, with 9 bases between the two ends. The germline gives CDR1 KGHSH, CDR2 LQKENI. This CDR3 comprises 12 residues. The CDR3 spells CASSGRGNEQFF. Written as DNA, the CDR3 is TGTGCCAGCTCCGGACGGGGCAATGAGCAGTTCTTC.